This paragraph reports one TCR beta chain. Its antigen is still unknown. This sample includes further DNA sequences coding for the same CDR3. This record comes from a study of shared clonotypes between healthy human individuals. Study-wide points: The study's rarefaction showed incomplete sorted-subset sequencing despite large depth. Naive CD4 clonotype sharing across several donors was about 5%.

Profiling relied on immunoSEQ multiplex PCR, and the TCRdb table lists in-frame clones only, not all of them. Among millions of clones listed, around 93% were seen once. CD8 cells classed as naive were CD45RO-negative and positively selected for CCR7, excluding terminally differentiated effector memory CD45RA+ cells. Caucasian adults living in Nashville, Tennessee, provided all samples. The CDR3 totals 15 residues. V was pared by 5 bases and J by 1 base, with 5 bases of the junction left unmatched. Germline CDR1 SGHTA, CDR2 FQGTGA. The genes are TRBV7-3 and TRBJ2-1, with 7 bases that match TRBD2. This receptor was identified in a man younger than 30 in good health. Some clones in this sample may be carry-over from other donors' samples. The material sequenced was naive CD8+ T cells from PBMCs. This CDR3 reads CASSPTGGSYNEQFF. The CDR3 DNA sequence: TGTGCCAGCAGCCCGACGGGGGGATCCTACAATGAGCAGTTCTTC.